These 17 T cell receptor beta chains originate from one sample sequenced in a study of cytomegalovirus exposure and HLA in healthy donors. The PCR was carried out with 60 Vbeta primers and 13 Jbeta primers. TCRdb's table, derived via immunoSEQ multiplex PCR, lists solely in-frame clones and lacks some. This sample carries approximately 100,000 clones, around 75% of them seen once, and the ten largest clones take less than 3%. The sequencing sample was made of PBMCs. These TCRs come from a male donor in good health and CMV-seropositive.

The chain joins TRBV7-6 to TRBJ2-1, with no clear D. Trimming removed 8 bases at V and 10 bases at J, with 18 bases between. The length of the CDR3 is 13 residues. Germline CDR1 SGHVS, CDR2 FNYEAQ. CDR3: CASVPPRGVEQFF. CDR3 nucleotide sequence: TGTGCCAGCGTCCCCCCCCGAGGAGTCGAGCAGTTCTTC.

This clone was found once. The CDR3 loop reads CASSLGVQVNQPQHF. CDR3 coding DNA: TGTGCCAGCAGCTTAGGGGTACAGGTCAATCAGCCCCAGCATTTT. This chain links TRBV7-2 with TRBJ1-5, with D tentatively TRBD1 (5 bases). The CDR3 runs 15 residues. V lost 1 base and J 3 bases, leaving 10 bases between the germline ends. Per the germline V gene, CDR1 is SGHTA and CDR2 is FQGNSA.

The count of this clone is one. V usage is TRBV7-2 and J usage is TRBJ2-7; 11 nucleotides align to TRBD2. The V segment lost 4 bases and the J segment 3 bases; nucleotides outside the gene matches: 11. The CDR3 is 17 residues long. Germline V gives CDR1 SGHTA, CDR2 FQGNSA. DNA for the CDR3: TGTGCCAGCAGCTACGCTAGCGGGACTAGCGGATTCTACGAGCAGTACTTC. This gives the protein CASSYASGTSGFYEQYF.

CDR3 region: CASSQDRALPQHF. The CDR3 bases are TGCGCCAGCAGCCAAGATCGTGCGCTTCCCCAGCATTTT. The chain links TRBV4-3 to TRBJ1-5; D unclear. Germline V lookup: CDR1 LGHNA, CDR2 YSLEER. V was trimmed by 0 bases and J by 10 bases, leaving 10 bases between them. This CDR3 has 13 residues.

The J gene is TRBJ1-6, the V gene TRBV4-2, with TRBD1 matching over 7 bases. V was pared by 0 bases and J by 6 bases, with 8 bases of the junction left unmatched. This CDR3 region has 17 residues. The V gene's germline CDR1 is LGHNA and CDR2 YNFKEQ. CDR3 nucleotide sequence: TGTGCCAGCAGCCAAGAGGCGACCGGGACAGTTAATTCACCCCTCCACTTT. Its translation: CASSQEATGTVNSPLHF.

This rearrangement joins TRBV10-3 to TRBJ1-2, with 8 positions matching TRBD1. The CDR3 length is 17 residues. CDR1 and CDR2 (germline): ENHRY, SYGVKD. V lost 3 bases, J lost 6 bases, and 15 bases stayed unmatched. In DNA form, the CDR3 reads TGTGCCATCAGTGATTGGTCCCGAGGACAGGGCGGAAATGGCTACACCTTC. Protein sequence: CAISDWSRGQGGNGYTF.

This clone has only a few counts. The chain carries TRBV4-1 and TRBJ1-2; D unresolved. CDR1 is MGHRA, CDR2 YSYEKL, per germline. The CDR3 is 14 amino acids. With 1 base removed from V and 2 bases from J, the gap between germline ends came to 8 bases. The chain's CDR3 is CASSQVRLNYGYTF. CDR3 in DNA: TGCGCCAGCAGCCAAGTTAGACTGAACTATGGCTACACCTTC.

The chain joins TRBV2 to TRBJ1-5; TRBD1 matches 7 bases. CDR1 is SNHLY, CDR2 FYNNEI, per germline. CDR3 size: 15 residues. V lost 8 bases and J lost 3; bases outside the gene matches: 10. CDR3 amino acids: CASRPGGTANQPQHF. The CDR3 DNA reads as TGTGCCAGCCGACCGGGGGGGACAGCCAATCAGCCCCAGCATTTT. Supplemented by reference TRBV2 and TRBJ1-5, the full variable domain reads EPEVTQTPSHQVTQMGQEVILRCVPISNHLYFYWYRQILGQKVEFLVSFYNNEISEKSEIFDDQFSVERPDGSNFTLKIRSTKLEDSAMYFCASRPGGTANQPQHFGDGTRLSIL.

This clone was picked up a small number of times. The chain is built from TRBV5-6 and TRBJ1-1; 8 nucleotides agree with TRBD1. CDR3 length equals 14 residues. Germline V CDR1 and CDR2: SGHDT, YYEEEE. V dropped 4 bases and J dropped 7; count of bases not matched to a gene: 9. The CDR3: CASSPGQAAGEAFF. CDR3 nucleotides: TGTGCCAGCAGCCCGGGACAGGCAGCGGGTGAAGCTTTCTTT.

The rearrangement uses TRBV5-1 and TRBJ1-2; unclear D gene. Germline V gene sequence: CDR1 SGHRS, CDR2 YFSETQ. The V gene lost 0 bases and the J gene lost 5 bases, with 14 bases spanning the gap. The CDR3 is made up of 15 amino acids. This CDR3 reads CASSLEGTPGYGYTF. Here the CDR3 DNA reads TGCGCCAGCAGCTTGGAGGGCACGCCGGGATATGGCTACACCTTC.

This chain joins TRBV7-2 and TRBJ1-2, with D maybe TRBD1 (5 bases). The germline V gene has CDR1 SGHTA and CDR2 FQGNSA. Trimming took 5 bases from V and 0 from J, leaving 13 bases between them. The CDR3 has 15 residues. CDR3 bases: TGTGCCAGCAGCCTACGACAGAATCCTAACTATGGCTACACCTTC. Translation: CASSLRQNPNYGYTF.

This chain connects TRBV5-1 to TRBJ1-5, with D perhaps matching TRBD1 (6 bases). Germline loops: CDR1 SGHRS, CDR2 YFSETQ. The germline V and J ends were trimmed by 0 bases and 0 bases, with 10 bases remaining between them. The CDR3 spans 16 residues. The CDR3 loop is CASSLGEGVSNQPQHF. CDR3 nucleotides: TGCGCCAGCAGCTTGGGGGAGGGGGTTAGCAATCAGCCCCAGCATTTT.

The chain has TRBV29-1 and TRBJ2-7; D may be TRBD2 (7 bases). CDR3 length equals 13 residues. Germline V gene data show CDR1 as SQVTM and CDR2 as ANQGSEA. Trimming shortened V by 4 bases and J by 5 bases, and 15 bases separated the two germline ends. Written as DNA, the CDR3 is TGCAGCGTTGTTGTTGGGGGGGCCAACGAGCAGTACTTC. This translates into CSVVVGGANEQYF.

The rearrangement uses TRBV6-5 and TRBJ1-1; the match to TRBD1 covers 8 bases. The germline gives CDR1 MNHEY, CDR2 SVGAGI. With V trimmed by 4 bases and J by 4 bases, 5 bases remained unmatched. The CDR3 sequence is 14 residues long. The chain's CDR3 is CASSSRDRSTEAFF. CDR3 nucleotide sequence: TGTGCCAGCAGTTCCAGGGACAGGAGCACTGAAGCTTTCTTT.

The chain employs TRBV7-2 and TRBJ1-2, with D possibly being TRBD1 (5 bases). CDR1 is SGHTA, CDR2 FQGNSA, per germline. This CDR3 comprises 14 residues. V dropped 4 bases and J dropped 3 bases, with 12 bases sitting between them. The CDR3 region has the DNA TGTGCCAGCAGCTCGGAGACAGCTGACTATGGCTACACCTTC. This translates into CASSSETADYGYTF.

This sequence joins TRBV6-6 and TRBJ2-7, with 10 bases matching TRBD2. CDR1 is MNHNY, CDR2 SVGAGI, per germline (reference sequence). V trimming: 10 bases; J trimming: 3 bases; junction bases outside the gene matches: 9. This CDR3 contains 14 residues. CDR3 sequence reads: CAIRPAGGVYEQYF. CDR3 sequence (DNA): TGTGCCATACGGCCAGCGGGAGGGGTCTACGAGCAGTACTTC.

The chain uses TRBV5-6 and TRBJ2-7, with TRBD2 matching 8 bases. CDR1 and CDR2 from the germline V gene are SGHDT and YYEEEE. With V trimmed by 4 bases and J by 2 bases, 5 bases remained unmatched. The CDR3 length is 14 residues. The CDR3 protein is CASSLGTRPYEQYF. The CDR3 coding sequence is TGTGCCAGCAGCCTCGGGACTAGGCCCTACGAGCAGTACTTC.